Following are 32 T cell receptor beta chains from one sample sequenced in a study of T cell responses to AZD1222 COVID-19 vaccine. Only in-frame clones appear in the TCRdb table, and some are missing; sequencing was by immunoSEQ multiplex PCR. The table includes some 170,000 clones, 92% detected once. The sequencing here drew on peripheral blood, taken on day 0 of MenACWY control vaccination. Source of these receptors: an adult in good health.

This clone occurred once. This chain uses TRBV12-3 or TRBV12-4 with TRBJ1-2, with 7 bases fitting TRBD1. The ends lost 6 bases at V and 8 bases at J; junction bases unmatched: 3. CDR3 length: 11 residues. CDR3 bases: TGTGCCAGCAGAAGACAGGGCGGCTACACCTTC. As protein: CASRRQGGYTF.

About this clone itself: The junction differs from germline at one of its ends, possibly a read error. This sequence joins TRBV7-7 and TRBJ1-2, with D hard to call. The CDR3 runs to 13 residues. CDR1 and CDR2 from the germline V gene are SSHAT and FNYEAQ (reference sequence). CDR3 region: CASSLAPRGGYTF. The CDR3, as DNA: TGTGCTAGCAGCTTAGCCCCCAGAGGTGGCTACACCTTC. The variable domain in full, completed from reference TRBV7-7 and TRBJ1-2, reads GAGVSQSPRYKVTKRGQDVTLRCDPISSHATLYWYQQALGQGPEFLTYFNYEAQPDKSGLPSDRFSAERPEGSISTLTIQRTEQRDSAMYRCASSLAPRGGYTFGSGTRLTVV.

The chain combines TRBV11-1 with TRBJ1-1; D may be TRBD1 (5 bases). Trimming removed 5 bases at V and 2 bases at J, with 12 bases between. The CDR3 runs to 14 residues. CDR1 is SGHAT and CDR2 is FQDESV in the germline V gene (reference sequence). The CDR3 DNA sequence: TGTGCCAGCAGCATAGACAGATTAAACACTGAAGCTTTCTTT. Translating gives CASSIDRLNTEAFF.

The chain uses TRBV7-9 and TRBJ1-6; tentative D call: TRBD1 (5 bases). Germline lookup yields CDR1 SEHNR and CDR2 FQNEAQ (reference sequence). The CDR3 runs 15 residues. V lost 1 base and J lost 2, with 6 bases in between. The CDR3 DNA sequence: TGTGCCAGCAGCTTAGAACAGGCCTATAATTCACCCCTCCACTTT. Its translation: CASSLEQAYNSPLHF.

CDR3 residues: CASSLARDFSYNEQFF. CDR3 sequence (DNA): TGTGCCAGCAGCTTGGCCCGGGACTTTTCCTACAATGAGCAGTTCTTC. The chain joins TRBV7-3 to TRBJ2-1; the D gene is possibly TRBD2 (6 bases). V was pared by 3 bases and J by 1 base, with 13 bases between. Germline values: CDR1 SGHTA, CDR2 FQGTGA. The CDR3 runs 16 residues.

CDR3 amino acids: CASSQDESTNYGYTF. The CDR3 DNA sequence: TGCGCCAGCAGCCAAGATGAATCCACGAACTATGGCTACACCTTC. The chain uses TRBV4-1 and TRBJ1-2; D is unresolved. Looked up from germline, CDR1 is MGHRA and CDR2 is YSYEKL. The germline V and J ends were trimmed by 0 bases and 2 bases, with 10 bases remaining between them. The CDR3 loop spans 15 amino acids.

This chain links TRBV9 with TRBJ1-1; D is unclear. There are 13 residues in the CDR3. Germline CDR1 reads SGDLS; CDR2 reads YYNGEE. V lost 0 bases, J lost 4 bases, and 7 bases lay in between. CDR3 amino acids: CASSVDWRTEAFF. DNA for the CDR3: TGTGCCAGCAGCGTAGACTGGCGCACTGAAGCTTTCTTT.

The gene calls are TRBV30 and TRBJ1-2; D not resolved. Between the trimmed V and J ends, which lost 0 bases and 7 bases, there was a span of 12 bases. Germline CDR1 is GTSNPN and CDR2 is SVGIG (reference sequence). This CDR3 is built from 13 residues. DNA of the CDR3: TGTGCCTGGAGTGTAAGTGGGGAGACTGGCTACACCTTC. Protein sequence: CAWSVSGETGYTF.

CDR3 sequence: CATSRDSNGVYGYTF. The CDR3 bases are TGTGCCACCAGCAGAGATTCAAACGGAGTATATGGCTACACCTTC. V usage is TRBV15 and J usage is TRBJ1-2; D remains ambiguous. V shed 0 bases and J shed 5 bases, with 13 bases lying between them. This CDR3 is built from 15 residues. Germline CDR1 is LNHNV and CDR2 is YYDKDF (reference sequence).

The V gene is TRBV5-8, the J gene TRBJ1-2; D gene ambiguous. This CDR3 spans 16 amino acids. CDR1 is SGHTS, CDR2 YDEGEE, per germline. V lost 0 bases, J lost 0 bases, and 12 bases lay in between. CDR3 bases: TGTGCCAGCAGCTTGGGGTTGAGCAGGACTAACTATGGCTACACCTTC. It is translated as CASSLGLSRTNYGYTF.

This sequence joins TRBV5-6 and TRBJ2-7; 11 bases are shared with TRBD1. Germline CDR1 is SGHDT and CDR2 is YYEEEE. V shed 0 bases, J shed 4 bases, and the junction held 3 bases outside the gene matches. This CDR3 comprises 15 residues. The CDR3 nucleotides read TGTGCCAGCAGCTTGGGAGGACAGGGGGCGTACGAGCAGTACTTC. Encoded protein: CASSLGGQGAYEQYF.

The V gene is TRBV7-2, the J gene TRBJ2-5, with unresolved D. Germline CDR1 SGHTA, CDR2 FQGNSA. V was pared by 2 bases and J by 1 base, with 11 bases between. This CDR3 has 15 amino acids. In DNA, the CDR3 is TGTGCCAGCAGCTTATACGGGCAGACCCAAGAGACCCAGTACTTC. Its translation is CASSLYGQTQETQYF.

V is TRBV30 and J is TRBJ1-3; unclear D gene. The germline V gene encodes CDR1 GTSNPN and CDR2 SVGIG (reference sequence). The V gene lost 7 bases and the J gene lost 2 bases, with 6 bases spanning the gap. The CDR3 covers 11 residues. The CDR3 region is CAFGTGNTIYF. CDR3 nucleotide sequence: TGTGCCTTCGGGACTGGAAACACCATATATTTT.

This chain uses TRBV19 with TRBJ2-1; D might be TRBD2 (5 bases). The CDR3 contains 14 residues. Germline CDR1 and CDR2: LNHDA and SQIVND (reference sequence). Trimming stripped 6 bases from V and 4 bases from J, with 13 bases between. CDR3 region: CASRHGNEYNEQFF. In DNA, the CDR3 is TGTGCCAGTAGGCACGGGAACGAGTACAATGAGCAGTTCTTC.

This chain uses TRBV18 with TRBJ2-1; unclear D gene. CDR1 and CDR2 from the germline V gene are KGHSH and LQKENI. This CDR3 contains 15 residues. Trimming shortened V by 2 bases and J by 5 bases, and 13 bases separated the two germline ends. The DNA of the CDR3 is TGTGCCAGCTCACCAATGGGCGGAACTAACAATGAGCAGTTCTTC. Amino acid sequence: CASSPMGGTNNEQFF. The whole variable domain, remainder taken from reference TRBV18 and TRBJ2-1, is NAGVMQNPRHLVRRRGQEARLRCSPMKGHSHVYWYRQLPEEGLKFMVYLQKENIIDESGMPKERFSAEFPKEGPSILRIQQVVRGDSAAYFCASSPMGGTNNEQFFGPGTRLTVL.

The J gene is TRBJ1-6, the V gene TRBV12-3 or TRBV12-4; D is ambiguous. The CDR3 has 13 amino acids. V lost 3 bases and J 10 bases, leaving 10 bases between the germline ends. CDR3 protein: CASSFLSGSPLHF. The CDR3 DNA is TGTGCCAGCAGTTTTCTGTCGGGATCACCCCTCCACTTT.

This chain uses TRBV9 with TRBJ2-3; D unclear. The V end lost 4 bases, the J end lost 0 bases, and 18 bases lay between the germline ends. From germline, CDR1 is SGDLS and CDR2 YYNGEE. The CDR3 extends over 17 amino acids. The chain's CDR3 is CASSFHRAGTSTDTQYF. Here the CDR3 DNA reads TGTGCCAGCAGCTTCCACCGTGCCGGAACTAGCACAGATACGCAGTATTTT.

Only one count was recorded for this clone. The chain uses TRBV7-3 and TRBJ1-1; no clear D gene. The CDR3 spans 15 residues. V shed 2 bases and J shed 0 bases, with 10 bases lying between them. Germline V lookup: CDR1 SGHTA, CDR2 FQGTGA. CDR3: CASSLPQALNTEAFF. The CDR3 region has the DNA TGTGCCAGCAGCTTACCCCAGGCCTTGAACACTGAAGCTTTCTTT. The full variable domain, completed using reference TRBV7-3 and TRBJ1-1, is GAGVSQTPSNKVTEKGKYVELRCDPISGHTALYWYRQSLGQGPEFLIYFQGTGAADDSGLPNDRFFAVRPEGSVSTLKIQRTERGDSAVYLCASSLPQALNTEAFFGQGTRLTVV.

The J gene is TRBJ1-3, the V gene TRBV28; D might be TRBD1 (5 bases). The CDR3 totals 17 residues. The germline CDR1 and CDR2 sequences are MDHEN and SYDVKM. CDR3 coding DNA: TGTGCGACAGAACCCCCCCATCAGGGAAGCACTGGAAACACCATATATTTT. Amino acids: CATEPPHQGSTGNTIYF. The full variable domain, completed using reference TRBV28 and TRBJ1-3, is DVKVTQSSRYLVKRTGEKVFLECVQDMDHENMFWYRQDPGLGLRLIYFSYDVKMKEKGDIPEGYSVSREKKERFSLILESASTNQTSMYLCATEPPHQGSTGNTIYFGEGSWLTVV.

A single count supports this clone. The chain links TRBV19 to TRBJ2-4, with 10 nucleotides matching TRBD1. V was pared by 2 bases and J by 1 base, with 8 bases of the junction left unmatched. This CDR3 is built from 18 residues. Per the germline V gene, CDR1 is LNHDA and CDR2 is SQIVND (reference sequence). This CDR3 is CASSIPDRGSRAKNIQYF. Here the CDR3 DNA reads TGTGCCAGTAGTATACCGGACAGGGGGAGTCGGGCCAAAAACATTCAGTACTTC.

CDR3 amino acids: CASSPTHPSNQPQHF. In nucleotides, the CDR3 is TGTGCCAGCAGTCCCACGCATCCGTCCAATCAGCCCCAGCATTTT. This rearrangement joins TRBV6-4 to TRBJ1-5; the D is unclear. V shed 5 bases and J shed 3 bases, with 14 bases lying between them. Germline V gene lookup returns CDR1 MRHNA and CDR2 SNTAGT. This CDR3 has 15 residues.

This clone came up once. The chain employs TRBV15 and TRBJ1-1; the match to TRBD1 covers 8 bases. Germline V gene sequence: CDR1 LNHNV, CDR2 YYDKDF (reference sequence). The CDR3 consists of 16 residues. Losses at the gene ends were 2 bases for V and 5 bases for J; bases not matched to a gene: 10. The CDR3 nucleotides are TGTGCCACCAGCAGAAGGACAGGGACGGGTGGTACTGAAGCTTTCTTT. This codes for CATSRRTGTGGTEAFF.

The CDR3 DNA sequence: TGTGCCAGCAGCCCTGTGGAGGGAACAACTAATGAAAAACTGTTTTTT. This encodes CASSPVEGTTNEKLFF. The rearrangement uses TRBV14 and TRBJ1-4; D remains ambiguous. Germline values: CDR1 SGHDN, CDR2 FVKESK. CDR3 size: 16 residues. V was cut by 4 bases and J by 0 bases, with 12 bases left in between.

The chain combines TRBV10-2 with TRBJ2-7; no firm D call. The germline V gene encodes CDR1 WSHSY and CDR2 SAAADI. The V end lost 3 bases, the J end lost 0 bases, and 12 bases lay between the germline ends. The CDR3 is made up of 15 amino acids. CDR3 region: CASSDSTRSSYEQYF. Here the CDR3 DNA reads TGCGCCAGCAGTGACTCGACGAGGAGCTCCTACGAGCAGTACTTC.

This clone appeared a single time. J is TRBJ1-4 and V is TRBV7-9; D is possibly TRBD1 (6 bases). V lost 5 bases and J 6 bases, leaving 13 bases between the germline ends. Germline V lookup: CDR1 SEHNR, CDR2 FQNEAQ (reference sequence). CDR3 length equals 14 residues. The CDR3 is CASSPGVRDEKLFF. Here the CDR3 DNA reads TGTGCCAGCAGCCCAGGGGTGAGGGATGAAAAACTGTTTTTT.

The V and J genes are TRBV2 and TRBJ1-5; the D gene is possibly TRBD1 (6 bases). The CDR3 is 16 amino acids. Germline values: CDR1 SNHLY, CDR2 FYNNEI. V shed 6 bases and J shed 7 bases, with 22 bases lying between them. CDR3 coding DNA: TGTGCCAGCAGGGAAATAACAGGAAGGGGGAACCAGCCCCAGCATTTT. Encoded protein: CASREITGRGNQPQHF.

The gene calls are TRBV7-2 and TRBJ1-2; no firm D call. Germline V gives CDR1 SGHTA, CDR2 FQGNSA. The CDR3 is 11 amino acids. V lost 8 bases, J lost 6 bases, and 10 bases lay in between. The CDR3 region is CASSPLDGYTF. DNA of the CDR3: TGTGCCAGCTCCCCGTTGGATGGCTACACCTTC.

The chain couples TRBV7-9 to TRBJ1-4; TRBD1 is a possible D gene (6 bases). The CDR3 loop spans 15 amino acids. CDR1 and CDR2 from the germline V gene are SEHNR and FQNEAQ (reference sequence). V lost 5 bases, J lost 3 bases, and 13 bases lay in between. The chain's CDR3 is CASSNLQGPNEKLFF. CDR3 sequence (DNA): TGTGCCAGCAGCAACTTACAGGGACCTAATGAAAAACTGTTTTTT.

This chain joins TRBV19 and TRBJ1-5, with 8 positions matching TRBD1. The CDR3 length is 14 residues. Germline CDR1 is LNHDA and CDR2 is SQIVND (reference sequence). The ends lost 5 bases at V and 7 bases at J; junction bases unmatched: 7. CDR3 protein: CASSGTGGRQPQHF. CDR3 bases: TGTGCCAGTAGTGGTACAGGGGGACGGCAGCCCCAGCATTTT.

The CDR3 region is CASSSSGGHEQFF. As DNA, the CDR3 is TGTGCCAGCTCGTCAAGCGGGGGCCATGAGCAGTTCTTC. The gene calls are TRBV18 and TRBJ2-1; 8 bases match TRBD2. Germline V gene sequence: CDR1 KGHSH, CDR2 LQKENI. The CDR3 length is 13 residues. J lost 8 bases, V lost 6 bases, and 6 bases had no gene match.

J is TRBJ1-4 and V is TRBV11-2; 7 bases are shared with TRBD1. The CDR3 loop spans 15 amino acids. Germline V gives CDR1 SGHAT, CDR2 FQNNGV. Trimming at V came to 2 bases and at J to 5 bases, leaving 5 bases not matched to a gene. For the CDR3, the DNA is TGTGCCAGCAGCTTACAGGGACAGCCGAATGAAAAACTGTTTTTT. Translation gives CASSLQGQPNEKLFF. The complete variable domain, with remaining parts taken from reference TRBV11-2 and TRBJ1-4, reads EAGVAQSPRYKIIEKRQSVAFWCNPISGHATLYWYQQILGQGPKLLIQFQNNGVVDDSQLPKDRFSAERLKGVDSTLKIQPAKLEDSAVYLCASSLQGQPNEKLFFGSGTQLSVL.

The chain uses TRBV9 and TRBJ2-1, with D possibly TRBD2 on 6 matching bases. The germline CDR1 and CDR2 sequences are SGDLS and YYNGEE. V lost 2 bases and J lost 0, with 6 bases in between. CDR3 length equals 14 residues. In nucleotides, the CDR3 is TGTGCCAGCAGCGTTAGCGGCTCCTACAATGAGCAGTTCTTC. Amino acids: CASSVSGSYNEQFF.